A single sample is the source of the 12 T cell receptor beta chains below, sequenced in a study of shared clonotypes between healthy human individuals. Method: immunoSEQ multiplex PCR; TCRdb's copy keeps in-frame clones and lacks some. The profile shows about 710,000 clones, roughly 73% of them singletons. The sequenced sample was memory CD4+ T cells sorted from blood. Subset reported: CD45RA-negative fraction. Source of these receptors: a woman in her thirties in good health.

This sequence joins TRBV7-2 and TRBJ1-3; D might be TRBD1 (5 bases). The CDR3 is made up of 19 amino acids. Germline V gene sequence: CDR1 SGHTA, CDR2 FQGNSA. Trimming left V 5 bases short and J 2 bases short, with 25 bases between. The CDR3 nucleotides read TGTGCCAGCAGCCCACGCTCGGGACTCCTCGTGACGGCTGGAAACACCATATATTTT. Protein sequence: CASSPRSGLLVTAGNTIYF. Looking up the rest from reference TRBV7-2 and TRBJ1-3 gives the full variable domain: GAGVSQSPSNKVTEKGKDVELRCDPISGHTALYWYRQSLGQGLEFLIYFQGNSAPDKSGLPSDRFSAERTGGSVSTLTIQRTQQEDSAVYLCASSPRSGLLVTAGNTIYFGEGSWLTVV.

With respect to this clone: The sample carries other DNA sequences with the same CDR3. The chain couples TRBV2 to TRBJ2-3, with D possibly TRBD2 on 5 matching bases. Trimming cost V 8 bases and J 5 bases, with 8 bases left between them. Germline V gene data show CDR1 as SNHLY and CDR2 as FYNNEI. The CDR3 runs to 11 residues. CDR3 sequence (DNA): TGTGCCAGCGGAGGCGTAGATACGCAGTATTTT. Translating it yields CASGGVDTQYF.

The CDR3, as DNA: TGTGCCAGCAGCCGGGACGGCTTTACCTATGGCTACACCTTC. Encoded protein: CASSRDGFTYGYTF. This chain uses TRBV9 with TRBJ1-2; TRBD1 might be the D (5 bases). CDR3 length: 14 amino acids. Germline values: CDR1 SGDLS, CDR2 YYNGEE. V lost 4 bases and J 4 bases, leaving 14 bases between the germline ends.

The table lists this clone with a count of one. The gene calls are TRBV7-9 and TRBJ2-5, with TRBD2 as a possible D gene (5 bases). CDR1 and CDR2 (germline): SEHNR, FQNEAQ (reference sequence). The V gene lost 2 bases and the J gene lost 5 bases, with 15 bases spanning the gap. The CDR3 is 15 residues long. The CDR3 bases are TGTGCCAGCAGCTTACGTATGACTACGGGGGAGACCCAGTACTTC. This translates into CASSLRMTTGETQYF. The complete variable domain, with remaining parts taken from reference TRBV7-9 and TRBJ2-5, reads DTGVSQNPRHKITKRGQNVTFRCDPISEHNRLYWYRQTLGQGPEFLTYFQNEAQLEKSRLLSDRFSAERPKGSFSTLEIQRTEQGDSAMYLCASSLRMTTGETQYFGPGTRLLVL.

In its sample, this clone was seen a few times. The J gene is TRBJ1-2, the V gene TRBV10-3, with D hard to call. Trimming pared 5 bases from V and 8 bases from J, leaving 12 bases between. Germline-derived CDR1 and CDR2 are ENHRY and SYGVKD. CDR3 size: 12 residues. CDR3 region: CAISSVREGYTF. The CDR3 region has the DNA TGTGCCATCAGTTCGGTGCGGGAGGGCTACACCTTC.

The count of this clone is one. The CDR3 is CASSQLGEAYEQYF. As DNA, the CDR3 is TGTGCCAGCAGTCAATTGGGTGAGGCCTACGAGCAGTACTTC. This sequence joins TRBV6-6 and TRBJ2-7; D ambiguous. V lost 5 bases and J 2 bases, leaving 13 bases between the germline ends. This CDR3 has 14 residues. Germline values: CDR1 MNHNY, CDR2 SVGAGI (reference sequence).

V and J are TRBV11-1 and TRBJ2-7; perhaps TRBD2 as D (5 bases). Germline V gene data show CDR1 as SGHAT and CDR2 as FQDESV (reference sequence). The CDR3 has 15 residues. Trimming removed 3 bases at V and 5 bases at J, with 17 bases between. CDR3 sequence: CASSFGILVFHEQYF. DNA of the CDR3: TGTGCCAGCAGCTTTGGAATACTAGTTTTCCACGAGCAGTACTTC. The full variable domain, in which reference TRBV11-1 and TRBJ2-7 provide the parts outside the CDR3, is EAEVAQSPRYKITEKSQAVAFWCDPISGHATLYWYRQILGQGPELLVQFQDESVVDDSQLPKDRFSAERLKGVDSTLKIQPAELGDSAMYLCASSFGILVFHEQYFGPGTRLTVT.

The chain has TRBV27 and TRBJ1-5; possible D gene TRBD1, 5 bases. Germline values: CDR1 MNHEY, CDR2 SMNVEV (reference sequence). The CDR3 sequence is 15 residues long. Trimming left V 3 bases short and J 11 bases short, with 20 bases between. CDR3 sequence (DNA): TGTGCCAGCAGTTTGAATTGGCAGGGATTCATGGCCCAGCATTTT. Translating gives CASSLNWQGFMAQHF.

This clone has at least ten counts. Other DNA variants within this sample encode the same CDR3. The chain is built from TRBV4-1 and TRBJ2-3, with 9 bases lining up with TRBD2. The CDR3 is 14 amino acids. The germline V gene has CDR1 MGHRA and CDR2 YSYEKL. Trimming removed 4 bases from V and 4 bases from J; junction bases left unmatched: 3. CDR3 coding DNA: TGCGCCAGCAGCCGTACTAGCGGGCCAGATACGCAGTATTTT. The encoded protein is CASSRTSGPDTQYF.

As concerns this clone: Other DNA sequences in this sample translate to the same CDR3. The CDR3 DNA reads as TGCAGTGCTATTTCGGAGACTGAAGCTTTCTTT. Residues: CSAISETEAFF. The chain links TRBV20-1 to TRBJ1-1; no firm D call. Trimming cost V 4 bases and J 5 bases, with 8 bases left between them. CDR1 is DFQATT and CDR2 is SNEGSKA in the germline V gene (reference sequence). This CDR3 contains 11 residues.

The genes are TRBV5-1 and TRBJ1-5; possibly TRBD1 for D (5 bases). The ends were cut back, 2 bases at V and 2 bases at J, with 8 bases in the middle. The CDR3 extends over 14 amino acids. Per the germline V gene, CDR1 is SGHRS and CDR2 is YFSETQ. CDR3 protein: CASSLRGGNQPQHF. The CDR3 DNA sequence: TGCGCCAGCAGCTTAAGAGGGGGCAATCAGCCCCAGCATTTT.

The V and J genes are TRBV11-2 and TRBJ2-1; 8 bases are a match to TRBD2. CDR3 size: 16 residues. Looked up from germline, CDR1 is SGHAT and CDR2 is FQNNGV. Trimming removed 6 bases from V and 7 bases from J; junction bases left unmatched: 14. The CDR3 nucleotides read TGTGCCAGCAGACCACCCGGCAGCGGGAGCTCAAATGAGCAGTTCTTC. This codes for CASRPPGSGSSNEQFF.